This record looks at one TCR beta chain sequence and its context. This specimen belongs to a study of blood T cell repertoires in COVID-19. Study as a whole: Sites across the United States, Italy and Spain contributed samples from acute and convalescent COVID-19.

Participant ages covered roughly 18 to 89 years across 20 to 25 US areas. CDR1 and CDR2 (germline): SGHRS, YFSETQ. Trimming removed 5 bases from V and 0 bases from J, with 12 bases in between. The CDR3 runs to 16 residues. Clones were read by immunoSEQ multiplex PCR, and TCRdb kept only the in-frame ones, dropping some. The sample lists hundreds of thousands of clones; less than 90% were seen once. The rearrangement uses TRBV5-1 and TRBJ1-6; D ambiguous. Sequencing was carried out using PBMCs or T cells enriched from blood (not recorded which). This receptor was taken from a woman aged 55-69 years who had recovered from COVID-19. The CDR3 bases are TGCGCCAGCAGGGCGGGCGGCGTCTCCTATAATTCACCCCTCCACTTT. Amino acids: CASRAGGVSYNSPLHF.